The 26 T cell receptor beta chains given below trace back to one sample, sequenced in a study of T cell responses to AZD1222 COVID-19 vaccine (TCRdb year 2021). The protocol used for the library was the immunoSEQ multiplex PCR assay. TCRdb's version of the immuneACCESS table is confined to in-frame rearrangements and falls short of the full clone set. An unresolved V gene accounts for under half of the shortfall where checked; the remainder is of unknown origin. The sample table shows approximately 70,000 clones, and more than 80% are seen once. The ten top clones hold about 2.7% of the sample. This sample's time point label indicates: baseline before first vaccination. The source was peripheral blood, collected on day 0 of AZD1222 vaccination. Receptors were obtained from an adult in good health.

The chain uses TRBV24-1 and TRBJ1-5; no clear D gene. Germline loops: CDR1 KGHDR, CDR2 SFDVKD. V was cut by 4 bases and J by 4 bases, with 4 bases left in between. The CDR3 is 12 amino acids. Written as DNA, the CDR3 is TGTGCCACCAGTGACCAGAATCAGCCCCAGCATTTT. It is translated as CATSDQNQPQHF.

This CDR3 is CASSFSGGSNEQFF. Written as DNA, the CDR3 is TGTGCCAGCAGCTTTTCCGGGGGGAGCAATGAGCAGTTCTTC. This chain uses TRBV7-3 with TRBJ2-1, with 7 bases identical to TRBD2. V shed 3 bases and J 6 bases; nucleotides not matched to a gene: 5. CDR3 length equals 14 residues. Germline V gene data show CDR1 as SGHTA and CDR2 as FQGTGA.

The chain employs TRBV13 and TRBJ2-2; D gene ambiguous. The CDR3 sequence is 14 residues long. The V and J ends lost 5 bases and 2 bases respectively, with 9 bases between them. CDR1 PRHDT and CDR2 FYEKMQ come from the germline V gene (reference sequence). The CDR3 sequence: CASSKRPNTGELFF. Written as DNA, the CDR3 is TGTGCCAGCAGCAAACGTCCCAACACCGGGGAGCTGTTTTTT.

The chain carries TRBV2 and TRBJ2-7; D gene uncertain. From germline, CDR1 is SNHLY and CDR2 FYNNEI. CDR3 size: 10 residues. V was shortened by 8 bases and J by 4 bases, with 6 bases between the two germline ends. The CDR3 spells CASSVYEQYF. CDR3 nucleotide sequence: TGTGCCAGCTCAGTGTACGAGCAGTACTTC. The full variable domain, with the rest looked up from reference TRBV2 and TRBJ2-7, is EPEVTQTPSHQVTQMGQEVILRCVPISNHLYFYWYRQILGQKVEFLVSFYNNEISEKSEIFDDQFSVERPDGSNFTLKIRSTKLEDSAMYFCASSVYEQYFGPGTRLTVT.

The V and J genes are TRBV19 and TRBJ2-1, with D maybe TRBD2 (7 bases). V was clipped by 2 bases and J by 0 bases, with 11 bases between them. In germline, CDR1 is LNHDA, CDR2 SQIVND (reference sequence). This CDR3 region has 16 residues. Written as DNA, the CDR3 is TGTGCCAGTAGTATATCAGGGGACTACTCCTACAATGAGCAGTTCTTC. Translation: CASSISGDYSYNEQFF.

The chain employs TRBV3-1 (or the pseudogene TRBV3-2) and TRBJ1-3; D gene uncertain. Germline CDR1 is LGHDT and CDR2 is YNNKEL (reference sequence). The V gene lost 4 bases and the J gene lost 4 bases, with 11 bases spanning the gap. The CDR3 runs 14 residues. Here the CDR3 reads CASSPLLHGNTIYF. The CDR3 region has the DNA TGTGCCAGCAGCCCACTGTTGCACGGAAACACCATATATTTT.

This clone was recorded only once. The chain carries TRBV6-5 and TRBJ2-5; no firm D call. The CDR3 is 13 amino acids. Germline V gene sequence: CDR1 MNHEY, CDR2 SVGAGI. Trimming took off 5 bases at V and 5 bases at J, with 12 bases between the two ends. The CDR3 spells CASSPPGRETQYF. As DNA, the CDR3 is TGTGCCAGCAGTCCACCCGGAAGGGAGACCCAGTACTTC.

V is TRBV2 and J is TRBJ1-1; D ambiguous. Germline CDR1 SNHLY, CDR2 FYNNEI. This CDR3 comprises 15 residues. Between the trimmed V and J ends, which lost 6 bases and 1 base, there was a span of 15 bases. The CDR3 DNA reads as TGTGCCAGCAGCGAACTTACTACTTGGAACACTGAAGCTTTCTTT. Translated, it gives CASSELTTWNTEAFF.

V gene TRBV24-1 combines with J gene TRBJ2-5; 7 bases agree with TRBD1. This CDR3 is 15 amino acids long. V gave up 3 bases and J gave up 5 bases; unmatched junction bases: 8. Germline-derived CDR1 and CDR2 are KGHDR and SFDVKD. The CDR3 loop reads CATSDPRQGGETQYF. As DNA, the CDR3 is TGTGCCACCAGTGATCCACGACAGGGCGGGGAGACCCAGTACTTC.

The chain carries TRBV6-4 and TRBJ2-7; D might be TRBD1 (6 bases). The CDR3 runs 13 residues. V was pared by 6 bases and J by 2 bases, with 11 bases between. The germline V gene encodes CDR1 MRHNA and CDR2 SNTAGT. This CDR3 is CASRAGVAYEQYF. CDR3 bases: TGTGCCAGCAGGGCAGGGGTTGCCTACGAGCAGTACTTC.

The chain combines TRBV5-6 with TRBJ2-2, with D possibly TRBD1 on 5 matching bases. The CDR3 contains 16 residues. The V gene lost 7 bases and the J gene lost 4 bases, with 20 bases spanning the gap. Per the germline V gene, CDR1 is SGHDT and CDR2 is YYEEEE. The chain's CDR3 is CASRKLQVLTTGELFF. The CDR3 bases are TGTGCCAGCCGCAAATTACAGGTTCTTACCACCGGGGAGCTGTTTTTT.

The table lists this clone with a count of one. V usage is TRBV5-6 and J usage is TRBJ1-1, with no clear D. Germline V lookup: CDR1 SGHDT, CDR2 YYEEEE. V dropped 3 bases and J dropped 1 base, with 10 bases sitting between them. The CDR3 is 14 amino acids. The CDR3 is CASSYLRPNTEAFF. The CDR3 DNA reads as TGTGCCAGCAGCTACCTACGCCCGAACACTGAAGCTTTCTTT.

This CDR3 is CASSKKSLGYNEQFF. The CDR3 nucleotides are TGTGCCAGCAGTAAAAAATCCTTGGGATACAATGAGCAGTTCTTC. The chain carries TRBV11-2 and TRBJ2-1; D not resolved. CDR3 length equals 15 residues. The V end lost 6 bases, the J end lost 4 bases, and 16 bases lay between the germline ends. CDR1 is SGHAT and CDR2 is FQNNGV in the germline V gene.

The chain employs TRBV11-2 and TRBJ1-1, with D maybe TRBD1 (5 bases). The germline V gene has CDR1 SGHAT and CDR2 FQNNGV. This CDR3 spans 16 amino acids. V was pared by 1 base and J by 6 bases, with 18 bases between. CDR3 DNA sequence: TGTGCCAGCAGCTTAGCGACTCAGGGTGAGAAGGCTGAAGCTTTCTTT. Its protein is CASSLATQGEKAEAFF. The whole variable domain, remainder taken from reference TRBV11-2 and TRBJ1-1, is EAGVAQSPRYKIIEKRQSVAFWCNPISGHATLYWYQQILGQGPKLLIQFQNNGVVDDSQLPKDRFSAERLKGVDSTLKIQPAKLEDSAVYLCASSLATQGEKAEAFFGQGTRLTVV.

The V call is TRBV7-8, the J call TRBJ1-5; D gene unclear. CDR3 length: 13 amino acids. Germline CDR1 is SGHVS and CDR2 is FQNEAQ. V was clipped by 5 bases and J by 2 bases, with 7 bases between them. The CDR3 loop is CASSAVGNQPQHF. The CDR3 region has the DNA TGTGCCAGCAGCGCAGTGGGCAATCAGCCCCAGCATTTT.

The CDR3 sequence: CASSLSAGGETDTQYF. CDR3 DNA: TGTGCCAGCAGCTTATCGGCGGGAGGGGAGACAGATACGCAGTATTTT. The chain has TRBV7-2 and TRBJ2-3, with 9 bases fitting TRBD2. The CDR3 is made up of 16 amino acids. The germline V gene encodes CDR1 SGHTA and CDR2 FQGNSA. J gave up 3 bases and V 2 bases, and 6 bases lay outside the gene matches.

This clone turned up a few times. V usage is TRBV28 and J usage is TRBJ2-1, with 13 nucleotides matching TRBD2. The junction had 14 bases not matched to a gene; V was cut back by 6 bases and J by 12 bases. CDR3 length: 16 residues. CDR1 and CDR2 (germline): MDHEN, SYDVKM. CDR3 residues: CASRSTGLAGAGGQFF. Written as DNA, the CDR3 is TGTGCCAGCAGGTCCACTGGACTAGCGGGAGCCGGTGGGCAGTTCTTC. The whole variable domain, remainder taken from reference TRBV28 and TRBJ2-1, is DVKVTQSSRYLVKRTGEKVFLECVQDMDHENMFWYRQDPGLGLRLIYFSYDVKMKEKGDIPEGYSVSREKKERFSLILESASTNQTSMYLCASRSTGLAGAGGQFFGPGTRLTVL.

CDR3 bases: TGTGCCAGCATCGGACTAGCGGCCTACGAGCAGTACTTC. It encodes CASIGLAAYEQYF. The genes are TRBV6-5 and TRBJ2-7; 10 bases line up with TRBD2. The CDR3 runs to 13 residues. The germline CDR1 and CDR2 sequences are MNHEY and SVGAGI. With V trimmed by 7 bases and J by 2 bases, 2 bases remained unmatched.

The chain couples TRBV5-1 to TRBJ2-1; tentatively, D is TRBD1 or TRBD2 (6 bases each). Trimming cost V 6 bases and J 5 bases, with 15 bases left between them. CDR1 is SGHRS and CDR2 is YFSETQ in the germline V gene. The CDR3 extends over 14 amino acids. Written as DNA, the CDR3 is TGCGCCAGCAACCCCTGGGGGGACAACAATGAGCAGTTCTTC. It yields the protein CASNPWGDNNEQFF.

This clone was found a few times. CDR3 sequence reads: CATRLLQGLRQPQHF. For the CDR3, the DNA is TGTGCCACTCGCCTCTTACAGGGGCTCAGACAGCCCCAGCATTTT. The V gene is TRBV19, the J gene TRBJ1-5; TRBD1 agrees at 7 bases. This CDR3 contains 15 residues. The V gene end was trimmed by 10 bases and the J gene end by 7 bases; junction bases not matched to a gene: 16. Germline CDR1 LNHDA, CDR2 SQIVND (reference sequence).

V is TRBV27 and J is TRBJ2-7, with D perhaps TRBD1 (5 bases). Trimming left V 8 bases short and J 0 bases short, with 8 bases between. The CDR3 sequence is 12 residues long. Germline CDR1 and CDR2: MNHEY and SMNVEV (reference sequence). CDR3 DNA: TGTGCCAGCTACAGGAGCTCCTACGAGCAGTACTTC. Translated: CASYRSSYEQYF.

In its sample, this clone ranks as medium-sized. DNA of the CDR3: TGTGCCAGTATTTCCGCGGGACAGACCACAGATACGCAGTATTTT. Encoded protein: CASISAGQTTDTQYF. This sequence joins TRBV19 and TRBJ2-3; D possibly corresponds to TRBD1 (7 bases). CDR3 length equals 15 residues. Trimming cost V 7 bases and J 2 bases, with 16 bases left between them. Germline CDR1 is LNHDA and CDR2 is SQIVND (reference sequence).

The J gene is TRBJ2-3, the V gene TRBV5-1; 14 bases align to TRBD2. This CDR3 has 17 residues. In germline, CDR1 is SGHRS, CDR2 YFSETQ. The V segment lost 7 bases and the J segment 2 bases; nucleotides outside the gene matches: 9. CDR3 protein: CASFRGTSGGYTDTQYF. CDR3 coding DNA: TGCGCCAGCTTCCGCGGGACTAGCGGGGGTTACACAGATACGCAGTATTTT.

The chain uses TRBV5-6 and TRBJ1-4, with 7 bases identical to TRBD1. CDR1 is SGHDT and CDR2 is YYEEEE in the germline V gene. J gave up 6 bases and V 3 bases, and 8 bases lay outside the gene matches. The CDR3 is made up of 15 amino acids. Written as DNA, the CDR3 is TGTGCCAGCAGCTGGAAGGGGGCGGCGGATGAAAAACTGTTTTTT. Its protein is CASSWKGAADEKLFF.

The V gene is TRBV9, the J gene TRBJ2-7; no reliable D call. The V and J ends lost 3 bases and 5 bases respectively, with 6 bases between them. CDR1 SGDLS and CDR2 YYNGEE come from the germline V gene. CDR3 length equals 11 residues. This CDR3 reads CASSADDEQYF. Written as DNA, the CDR3 is TGTGCCAGCAGCGCAGACGACGAGCAGTACTTC.

The CDR3 loop is CASLSFTDTQYF. For the CDR3, the DNA is TGTGCCAGCCTCTCATTCACAGATACGCAGTATTTT. The V call is TRBV6-5, the J call TRBJ2-3; D unclear. From germline, CDR1 is MNHEY and CDR2 SVGAGI. V lost 8 bases and J lost 2, with 8 bases in between. This CDR3 is 12 amino acids long.